A single sample gave rise to the 27 T cell receptor beta chains below, sequenced in a study of blood T cells in healthy people across ages (dated by TCRdb to about 2015). Library generation was performed with 5' RACE. The instrument given in TCRdb is Illumina HiSeq 2500. A second PCR of roughly 7 to 11 cycles was performed with a sample-barcoded 5' primer and a J-beta primer mix. TCRdb trimmed the raw reads at Q25, called clones with MiXCR and kept productive beta chains. Under each unique CDR3 protein, matching rows form one entry showing the most common genes and DNA. The sample table holds just over 1 million distinct CDR3 sequences, of which 35% to 50% were seen once. The ten largest clones add up to approximately 17% of the sample. Sequencing was carried out using blood. All receptors derive from a woman aged 55-69 years in good health.

The CDR3 DNA is TGTGCTAGTGGTTACAGGGCAGATACGCAGTATTTT. It encodes CASGYRADTQYF. The chain employs TRBV12-5 and TRBJ2-3, with D possibly matching TRBD1 (6 bases). Deletions cut 4 bases from V and 4 bases from J, with 6 bases between. The CDR3 runs 12 residues. Germline V gene lookup returns CDR1 LGHNT and CDR2 FRNRAP.

The rearrangement links TRBV5-1 to TRBJ2-7, with no clear D. Germline lookup yields CDR1 SGHRS and CDR2 YFSETQ. The CDR3 extends over 13 amino acids. The germline V and J ends were trimmed by 6 bases and 3 bases, with 13 bases remaining between them. The CDR3 bases are TGCGCCAGCACTTTGGCGGCGAACTACGAGCAGTACTTC. It codes for CASTLAANYEQYF.

A note on this clonotype: The junction departs from germline at one end; a sequencing error may be responsible. This chain uses TRBV6-1 with TRBJ1-5; 10 bases match TRBD1. Per germline, CDR1 MNHNS and CDR2 SASEGT. CDR3 length: 15 amino acids. CDR3 amino acids: CTSGSGTGGNQPQHF. CDR3 DNA sequence: TGTACCAGCGGATCCGGGACAGGGGGCAATCAGCCCCAGCATTTT.

The CDR3 DNA follows: TGTGCCAGCAAGAGGACCCACAACACAGATACGCAGTATTTT. Residues: CASKRTHNTDTQYF. This chain uses TRBV2 with TRBJ2-3, with D unclear. Trimming shortened V by 7 bases and J by 2 bases, and 13 bases separated the two germline ends. CDR1 and CDR2 from the germline V gene are SNHLY and FYNNEI. This CDR3 has 14 residues.

This chain connects TRBV15 to TRBJ1-5; D is unresolved. Germline V CDR1 and CDR2: LNHNV, YYDKDF (reference sequence). The V and J ends lost 3 bases and 0 bases respectively, with 9 bases between them. This CDR3 comprises 15 residues. For the CDR3, the DNA is TGTGCCACCAGCAGGTCTGGGCTTAGCAATCAGCCCCAGCATTTT. This gives the protein CATSRSGLSNQPQHF.

There are a few counts of this clonotype. The V and J genes are TRBV5-1 and TRBJ2-7; 9 bases are shared with TRBD2. This CDR3 is 14 amino acids long. Germline CDR1 is SGHRS and CDR2 is YFSETQ. V shed 4 bases, J shed 7 bases, and the junction held 9 bases outside the gene matches. For the CDR3, the DNA is TGCGCCAGCAGCACCTCTAGCGGGGTTTTGGAGCAGTACTTC. Translating it yields CASSTSSGVLEQYF.

This clonotype was recorded a few times. The rearrangement uses TRBV7-2 and TRBJ2-5; 7 bases align to TRBD2. Germline CDR1 reads SGHTA; CDR2 reads FQGNSA. With 2 bases clipped from V and 10 bases from J, the junction kept 7 bases outside the gene matches. The CDR3 is 13 residues long. CDR3 DNA sequence: TGTGCCAGCAGCTTATCGGGGGGTCAGGGCCAGTACTTC. This encodes CASSLSGGQGQYF.

The V and J genes are TRBV19 and TRBJ2-1, with 12 bases lining up with TRBD2. The length of the CDR3 is 18 residues. Per germline, CDR1 LNHDA and CDR2 SQIVND (reference sequence). The ends lost 5 bases at V and 7 bases at J; junction bases unmatched: 15. DNA of the CDR3: TGTGCCAGTAGTGCCCGCTCACTAGCGGGAGGAAAGGTGAATGAGCAGTTCTTC. It encodes CASSARSLAGGKVNEQFF.

The CDR3 loop reads CASSVRAYEQYF. The CDR3 DNA reads TGTGCCAGCAGTGTGAGGGCCTACGAGCAGTACTTC. The genes are TRBV2 and TRBJ2-5; D is possibly TRBD2 (5 bases). The last part of the DNA fits TRBJ2-7 better; the J call may be wrong. Looked up from germline, CDR1 is SNHLY and CDR2 is FYNNEI. The CDR3 covers 12 residues.

This clonotype was detected only a few times. The chain has TRBV27 and TRBJ1-2; the D gene is possibly TRBD1 (6 bases). V lost 2 bases and J lost 4, with 17 bases in between. CDR1 MNHEY and CDR2 SMNVEV come from the germline V gene (reference sequence). The length of the CDR3 is 16 residues. The CDR3 nucleotides read TGTGCCAGCAGTTTAACCGGGGGGCGCGTCCTCTATGGCTACACCTTC. The encoded protein is CASSLTGGRVLYGYTF.

This chain connects TRBV12-3 or TRBV12-4 to TRBJ1-2; 7 bases agree with TRBD1. CDR3 size: 13 residues. Trimming removed 6 bases from V and 3 bases from J; junction bases left unmatched: 4. CDR3 nucleotides: TGTGCCAGCAGCAAGGGACAGTACTATGGCTACACCTTC. Translation gives CASSKGQYYGYTF.

The rearrangement joins TRBV4-1 to TRBJ2-4, with a tentative D call TRBD1 (5 bases). Trimming took 3 bases from V and 0 from J, leaving 27 bases between them. The CDR3 is 21 amino acids. Looked up from germline, CDR1 is MGHRA and CDR2 is YSYEKL. CDR3 loop: CASSQISNVGARGIAKNIQYF. CDR3 in DNA: TGCGCCAGCAGCCAGATTTCTAACGTCGGAGCAAGGGGAATAGCCAAAAACATTCAGTACTTC.

CDR3: CASSRKPADTEAFF. The CDR3, as DNA: TGTGCCAGCAGTAGGAAACCCGCGGACACTGAAGCTTTCTTT. V and J are TRBV27 and TRBJ1-1, with D unclear. Germline V gene sequence: CDR1 MNHEY, CDR2 SMNVEV (reference sequence). Trimming removed 5 bases at V and 3 bases at J, with 13 bases between. The CDR3 runs to 14 residues.

Concerning this clonotype: One end of the junction does not line up with germline, which may come from a read error. V is TRBV7-2 and J is TRBJ2-7; 11 bases map to TRBD1. This CDR3 has 15 residues. Germline V gene data show CDR1 as SGHTA and CDR2 as FQGNSA. The CDR3 loop reads CASSLAGQGVDEQYF. CDR3 coding DNA: TGTGCCAGCAGCCTAGCGGGACAGGGGGTCGATGAGCAGTACTTC.

This clonotype was recorded a few times. V gene TRBV6-6 combines with J gene TRBJ2-3; tentatively, D is TRBD2 (5 bases). The CDR3 sequence is 16 residues long. CDR1 and CDR2 (germline): MNHNY, SVGAGI (reference sequence). V lost 3 bases and J 7 bases, leaving 20 bases between the germline ends. In DNA form, the CDR3 reads TGTGCCAGCAGTTATTTGGAACTAGGGTTCATGAATACGCAGTATTTT. Translation: CASSYLELGFMNTQYF.

This clonotype was seen only a few times. The chain carries TRBV3-1 and TRBJ2-7; 7 bases agree with TRBD2. This CDR3 is built from 16 residues. Trimming removed 0 bases from V and 4 bases from J; junction bases left unmatched: 9. Germline V gene lookup returns CDR1 LGHDT and CDR2 YNNKEL (reference sequence). DNA of the CDR3: TGTGCCAGCAGCCAAGAAGGGGCGGGAGCGGCATACGAGCAGTACTTC. Protein sequence: CASSQEGAGAAYEQYF.

The chain couples TRBV7-2 to TRBJ2-7; the match to TRBD2 covers 9 bases. J was trimmed by 7 bases and V by 5 bases; bases with no gene match: 18. The CDR3 is 17 residues long. From germline, CDR1 is SGHTA and CDR2 FQGNSA. The CDR3 bases are TGTGCCAGCAGCCATCCCCGGACCAGCGGGGGGTACGGTGAGCAGTACTTC. It specifies CASSHPRTSGGYGEQYF.

The chain uses TRBV5-1 and TRBJ1-2; unclear D gene. V lost 5 bases and J lost 6, with 14 bases in between. CDR1 SGHRS and CDR2 YFSETQ come from the germline V gene. The CDR3 has 13 residues. CDR3 coding DNA: TGCGCCAGCAGAGACATCCCGGCAGATGGCTACACCTTC. Translated: CASRDIPADGYTF.

The CDR3 DNA follows: TGTGCCAGCAGCTTCAGTGCCTTCACAGATACGCAGTATTTT. Protein product: CASSFSAFTDTQYF. The genes are TRBV7-8 and TRBJ2-3; the D is unclear. Per the germline V gene, CDR1 is SGHVS and CDR2 is FQNEAQ. The CDR3 is made up of 14 amino acids. V was trimmed by 3 bases and J by 2 bases, leaving 9 bases between them.

The J gene is TRBJ2-7, the V gene TRBV3-1, with TRBD1 matching 7 bases. The length of the CDR3 is 14 residues. With V trimmed by 1 base and J by 7 bases, 7 bases remained unmatched. CDR1 is LGHDT and CDR2 is YNNKEL in the germline V gene (reference sequence). The CDR3 is CASSQGTGPNEQYF. CDR3 in DNA: TGTGCCAGCAGCCAAGGGACAGGCCCCAATGAGCAGTACTTC.

This sequence joins TRBV6-2 or TRBV6-3 and TRBJ2-7; TRBD2 matches 7 bases. Germline V gene sequence: CDR1 MNHEY, CDR2 SVGEGT. Trimming took 2 bases from V and 4 from J; bases not matched to a gene: 2. This CDR3 region has 13 residues. DNA of the CDR3: TGTGCCAGCAGTTACAGCGGGAATTACGAGCAGTACTTC. Translated, it gives CASSYSGNYEQYF.

The V call is TRBV7-2, the J call TRBJ1-2; D is unresolved. This CDR3 contains 13 residues. Germline V gene data show CDR1 as SGHTA and CDR2 as FQGNSA. Deletions cut 0 bases from V and 6 bases from J, with 8 bases between. The CDR3, as DNA: TGTGCCAGCAGCTTAGCGCCAGCGGATGGCTACACCTTC. This sequence encodes CASSLAPADGYTF.

In nucleotides, the CDR3 is TGTGCCAGCACCAGCGGGGCGGGAGAAAGCAATGAGCAGTTCTTC. Translation: CASTSGAGESNEQFF. V is TRBV28 and J is TRBJ2-1; 7 nucleotides align to TRBD2. CDR1 MDHEN and CDR2 SYDVKM come from the germline V gene. V gave up 7 bases and J gave up 6 bases; unmatched junction bases: 12. There are 15 residues in the CDR3. The full variable domain, completed using reference TRBV28 and TRBJ2-1, is DVKVTQSSRYLVKRTGEKVFLECVQDMDHENMFWYRQDPGLGLRLIYFSYDVKMKEKGDIPEGYSVSREKKERFSLILESASTNQTSMYLCASTSGAGESNEQFFGPGTRLTVL.

The chain recombines TRBV20-1 with TRBJ2-6, with 9 positions matching TRBD1. CDR3 size: 15 residues. V gave up 2 bases and J gave up 9 bases; unmatched junction bases: 8. In germline, CDR1 is DFQATT, CDR2 SNEGSKA (reference sequence). CDR3 amino acids: CSARNPGQGVNVLTF. In DNA, the CDR3 is TGCAGTGCTAGAAACCCGGGACAGGGAGTCAACGTCCTGACTTTC.

On this clonotype: A much larger clone differs by one base, so this may be a read error. This rearrangement joins TRBV7-9 to TRBJ2-1; maybe TRBD2 (6 bases). V lost 0 bases and J 2 bases, leaving 8 bases between the germline ends. The CDR3 spans 15 residues. Germline lookup yields CDR1 SEHNR and CDR2 FQNEAQ (reference sequence). CDR3: CASSLALATYNEQFF. CDR3 in DNA: TGTGCCAGCAGCTTAGCTCTAGCGACCTACAATGAGCAGTTCTTC.

The genes are TRBV9 and TRBJ2-1; D tentatively fits TRBD1 or TRBD2 (5 bases each). The CDR3 is made up of 14 amino acids. Germline assignment: CDR1 SGDLS and CDR2 YYNGEE. Between the trimmed V and J ends, which lost 3 bases and 9 bases, there was a span of 16 bases. This CDR3 is CASSGPGRGSEQFF. The CDR3 DNA follows: TGTGCCAGCAGCGGCCCGGGGCGTGGGAGTGAGCAGTTCTTC.

This clonotype was observed a handful of times. The chain employs TRBV28 and TRBJ2-7; either TRBD1 or TRBD2 may supply D (6 bases each). Germline values: CDR1 MDHEN, CDR2 SYDVKM. The CDR3 has 16 residues. Trimming cost V 3 bases and J 1 base, with 16 bases left between them. CDR3 DNA: TGTGCCAGCAGTTTTAGGGGACTTAGGGGGTCCTACGAGCAGTACTTC. It encodes CASSFRGLRGSYEQYF. Full variable domain (missing parts from reference TRBV28 and TRBJ2-7): DVKVTQSSRYLVKRTGEKVFLECVQDMDHENMFWYRQDPGLGLRLIYFSYDVKMKEKGDIPEGYSVSREKKERFSLILESASTNQTSMYLCASSFRGLRGSYEQYFGPGTRLTVT.